One TCR beta chain is described in this entry. These data originate in a study of T cells in Graves' hyperthyroidism and ophthalmopathy. This CDR3 comprises 14 residues. Germline CDR1 reads SGHRS; CDR2 reads YFSETQ. V lost 4 bases, J lost 4 bases, and 4 bases stayed unmatched. On the basis of clinical symptoms, serum thyroxine and TRAb, thyroid ultrasound and orbital computed tomography, diagnoses were made. Blood was drawn at first hyperthyroidism diagnosis, before any ophthalmopathy symptoms. The TCR beta CDR3 regions underwent amplification using RNA transcripts as the source. HTBI primers drove first-round RT-PCR of the TCR CDR3. TCRdb re-called the multiplex PCR reads with MiXCR, one entry per CDR3 protein. The table includes 300,000 to 450,000 distinct CDR3 sequences, roughly 15% detected once.

The chain joins TRBV5-1 to TRBJ1-1; TRBD1 matches 10 bases. This sequence originates from a woman aged 25-40 years with Graves' hyperthyroidism that later progressed to Graves' ophthalmopathy. The sample was blood. CDR3 loop: CASSGTGVSTEAFF. In DNA, the CDR3 is TGCGCCAGCAGCGGGACAGGGGTGTCCACTGAAGCTTTCTTT.